This T cell receptor beta chain was profiled in a study of blood T cell repertoires in COVID-19. Looking at the study overall: Samples of COVID-19 (acute and convalescent) were obtained from the United States, Italy and Spain. The cDNA or gDNA used as material had been derived from T cells, B-cell-depleted T cells, or PBMCs.

The V and J ends lost 10 bases and 8 bases respectively, with 17 bases between them. The CDR3 contains 12 residues. Per the germline V gene, CDR1 is MDHEN and CDR2 is SYDVKM. Per the study methods: Amplified reference gene primers provided the basis for estimating nucleated cell counts. Method: immunoSEQ multiplex PCR; TCRdb's copy keeps in-frame clones and lacks some. Clonal size and the V and J genes are those of that table, whereas D and trimming came from the DNA. The table has under 90,000 clones, about 83% seen once. This sequence joins TRBV28 and TRBJ1-2; a possible D gene is TRBD1 (6 bases). The sequencing sample was made of peripheral blood. This TCR derives from a man older than 75 with acute or convalescent COVID-19. The CDR3 spells CAIAGGGPGYTF. The DNA of the CDR3 is TGTGCCATCGCCGGGGGGGGCCCAGGCTACACCTTC.